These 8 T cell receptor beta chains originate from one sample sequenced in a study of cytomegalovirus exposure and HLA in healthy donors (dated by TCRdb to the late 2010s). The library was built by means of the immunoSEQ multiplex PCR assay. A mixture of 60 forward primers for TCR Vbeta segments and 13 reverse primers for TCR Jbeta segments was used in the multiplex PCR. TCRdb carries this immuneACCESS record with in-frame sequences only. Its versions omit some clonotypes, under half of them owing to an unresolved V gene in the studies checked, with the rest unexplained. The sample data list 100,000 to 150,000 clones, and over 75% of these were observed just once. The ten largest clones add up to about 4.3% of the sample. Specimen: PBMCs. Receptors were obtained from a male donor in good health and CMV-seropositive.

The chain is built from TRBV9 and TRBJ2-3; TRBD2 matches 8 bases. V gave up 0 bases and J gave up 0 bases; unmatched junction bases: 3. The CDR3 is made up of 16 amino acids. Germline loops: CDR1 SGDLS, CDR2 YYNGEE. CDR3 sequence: CASSVEAGGSTDTQYF. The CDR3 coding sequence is TGTGCCAGCAGCGTAGAGGCGGGGGGAAGCACAGATACGCAGTATTTT. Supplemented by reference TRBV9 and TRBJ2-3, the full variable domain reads DSGVTQTPKHLITATGQRVTLRCSPRSGDLSVYWYQQSLDQGLQFLIQYYNGEERAKGNILERFSAQQFPDLHSELNLSSLELGDSALYFCASSVEAGGSTDTQYFGPGTRLTVL.

The CDR3 nucleotides read TGTGCCAGCAGCTTAGCGCCGGGGGGAGATTCACCCCTCCACTTT. Protein sequence: CASSLAPGGDSPLHF. The chain combines TRBV7-6 with TRBJ1-6; a possible D gene is TRBD1 (5 bases). V was pared by 0 bases and J by 8 bases, with 11 bases between. Looked up from germline, CDR1 is SGHVS and CDR2 is FNYEAQ. The CDR3 totals 15 residues.

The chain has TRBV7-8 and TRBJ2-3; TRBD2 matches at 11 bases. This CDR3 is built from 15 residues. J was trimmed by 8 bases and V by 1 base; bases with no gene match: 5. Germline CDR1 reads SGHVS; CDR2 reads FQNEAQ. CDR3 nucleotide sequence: TGTGCCAGCAGCTTAGTTAGCGGGAGGGGAGGTACGCAGTATTTT. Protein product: CASSLVSGRGGTQYF.

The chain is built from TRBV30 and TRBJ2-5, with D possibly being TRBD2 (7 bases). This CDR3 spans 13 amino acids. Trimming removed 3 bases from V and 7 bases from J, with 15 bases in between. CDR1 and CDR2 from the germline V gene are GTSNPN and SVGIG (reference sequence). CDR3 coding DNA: TGTGCCTGGAGGAGGGGGGGTGGAGGGACCCAGTACTTC. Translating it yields CAWRRGGGGTQYF. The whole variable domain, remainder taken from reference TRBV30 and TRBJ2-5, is SQTIHQWPATLVQPVGSPLSLECTVEGTSNPNLYWYRQAAGRGLQLLFYSVGIGQISSEVPQNLSASRPQDRQFILSSKKLLLSDSGFYLCAWRRGGGGTQYFGPGTRLLVL.

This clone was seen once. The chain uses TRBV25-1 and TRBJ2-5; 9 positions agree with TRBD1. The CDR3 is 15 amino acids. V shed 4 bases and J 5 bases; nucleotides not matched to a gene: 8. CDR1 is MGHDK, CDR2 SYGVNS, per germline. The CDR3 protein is CASSGGTGHAETQYF. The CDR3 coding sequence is TGTGCCAGCAGTGGAGGGACAGGGCATGCGGAGACCCAGTACTTC.

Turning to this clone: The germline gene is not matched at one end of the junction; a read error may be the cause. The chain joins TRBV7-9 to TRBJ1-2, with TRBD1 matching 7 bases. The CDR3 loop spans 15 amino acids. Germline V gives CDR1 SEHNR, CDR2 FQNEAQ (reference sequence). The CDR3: CSSSLAFDRVGGYTF. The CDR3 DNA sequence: TGTTCCAGCAGCTTAGCATTCGACAGGGTGGGTGGCTACACCTTC.

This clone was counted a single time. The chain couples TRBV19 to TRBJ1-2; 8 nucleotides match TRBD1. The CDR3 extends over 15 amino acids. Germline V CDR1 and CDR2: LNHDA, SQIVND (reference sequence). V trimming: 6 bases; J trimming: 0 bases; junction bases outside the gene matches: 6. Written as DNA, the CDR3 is TGTGCCAGTAGGGACAGGGCGAAAGCTAACTATGGCTACACCTTC. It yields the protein CASRDRAKANYGYTF.

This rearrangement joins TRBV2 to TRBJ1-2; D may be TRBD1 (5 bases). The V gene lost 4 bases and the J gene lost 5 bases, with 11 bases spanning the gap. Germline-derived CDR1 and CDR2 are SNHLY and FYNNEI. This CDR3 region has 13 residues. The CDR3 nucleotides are TGTGCCAGCAGTGTGACAGATAATTATGGCTACACCTTC. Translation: CASSVTDNYGYTF. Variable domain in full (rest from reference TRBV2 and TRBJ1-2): EPEVTQTPSHQVTQMGQEVILRCVPISNHLYFYWYRQILGQKVEFLVSFYNNEISEKSEIFDDQFSVERPDGSNFTLKIRSTKLEDSAMYFCASSVTDNYGYTFGSGTRLTVV.